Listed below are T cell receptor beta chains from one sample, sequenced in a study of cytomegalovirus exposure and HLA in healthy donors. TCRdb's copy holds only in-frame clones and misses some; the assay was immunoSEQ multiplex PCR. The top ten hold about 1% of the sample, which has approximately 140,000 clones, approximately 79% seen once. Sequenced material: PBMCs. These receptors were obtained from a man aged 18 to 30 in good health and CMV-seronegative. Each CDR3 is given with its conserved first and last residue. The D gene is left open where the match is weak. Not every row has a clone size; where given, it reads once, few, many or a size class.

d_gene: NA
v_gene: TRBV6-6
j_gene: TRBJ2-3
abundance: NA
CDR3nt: TGTGCCAGCAGCGCACTAGGGCCGTCGGCAGATACGCAGTATTTT
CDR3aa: CASSALGPSADTQYF

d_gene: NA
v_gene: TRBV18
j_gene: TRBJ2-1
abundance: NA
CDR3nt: TGTGCCAGCTCAGGACAGTACAATGAGCAGTTCTTC
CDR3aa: CASSGQYNEQFF

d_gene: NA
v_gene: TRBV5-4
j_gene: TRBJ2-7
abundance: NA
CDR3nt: TGTGCCAGCAGCCCCCAGGGGGGCTACGAGCAGTACTTC
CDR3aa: CASSPQGGYEQYF

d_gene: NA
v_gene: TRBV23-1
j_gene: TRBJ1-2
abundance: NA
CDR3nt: TGCGCCAGCAGTGCCCAGAGGGACTCGAAAAGGTTCTATGGCTACACCTTC
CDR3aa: CASSAQRDSKRFYGYTF

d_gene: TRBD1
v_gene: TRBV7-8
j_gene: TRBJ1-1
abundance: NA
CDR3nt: TGTGCCAGCAGCTTAGTAGGAGGGGGCGTGAACACTGAAGCTTTCTTT
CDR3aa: CASSLVGGGVNTEAFF

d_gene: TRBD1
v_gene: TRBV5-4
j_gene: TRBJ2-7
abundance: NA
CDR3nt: TGTGCCAGCAGTCCCGGGGCAGGGGGCGTCGAGCAGTACTTC
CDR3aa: CASSPGAGGVEQYF

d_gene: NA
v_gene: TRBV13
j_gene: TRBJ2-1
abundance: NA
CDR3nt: TGTGCCAGCAGCCCGCGAACTGGGGCAGGGCCTTCCTACAATGAGCAGTTCTTC
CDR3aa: CASSPRTGAGPSYNEQFF

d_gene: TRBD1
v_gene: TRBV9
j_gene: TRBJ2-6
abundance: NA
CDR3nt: TGTGCCAGCAGCGTGGGACAGGGGGCTGGGGCCAACGTCCTGACTTTC
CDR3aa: CASSVGQGAGANVLTF

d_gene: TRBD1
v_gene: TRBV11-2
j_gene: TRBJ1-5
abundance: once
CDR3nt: TGTGCCAGCAGCTTAGGGACAGGGACTAGCAATCAGCCCCAGCATTTT
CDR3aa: CASSLGTGTSNQPQHF

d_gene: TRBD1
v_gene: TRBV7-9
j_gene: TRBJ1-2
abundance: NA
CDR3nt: TGTGCCAGCAGCTCAGGGACAGCCCGTCTGAACTATGGCTACACCTTC
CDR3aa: CASSSGTARLNYGYTF

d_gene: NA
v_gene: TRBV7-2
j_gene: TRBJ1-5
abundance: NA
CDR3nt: TGTGCCAGCAGTCTTGGAGCGAAGTCCAATCAGCCCCAGCATTTT
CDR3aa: CASSLGAKSNQPQHF

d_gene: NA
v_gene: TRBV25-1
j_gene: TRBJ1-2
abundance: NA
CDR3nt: TGTGCCACCCTAGCCGGCTATGGCTACACCTTC
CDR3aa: CATLAGYGYTF

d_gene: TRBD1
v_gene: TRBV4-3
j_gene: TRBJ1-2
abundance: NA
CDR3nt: TGCGCCAGCAGCCAAGGAGGGGGCAGGGCCTATGGCTACACCTTC
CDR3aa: CASSQGGGRAYGYTF

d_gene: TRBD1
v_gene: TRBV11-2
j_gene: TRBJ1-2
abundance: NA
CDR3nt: TGTGCCAGCAGCTTAGGTGGGACAGCCCCTAACTATGGCTACACCTTC
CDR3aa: CASSLGGTAPNYGYTF

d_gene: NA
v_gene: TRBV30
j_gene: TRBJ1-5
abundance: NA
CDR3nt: TGTGCCTGGAGTGACAGGGTGGTTGGCAATCAGCCCCAGCATTTT
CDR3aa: CAWSDRVVGNQPQHF

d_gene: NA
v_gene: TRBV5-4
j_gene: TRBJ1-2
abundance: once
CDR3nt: TGTGCCAGCAGCTCGTCCAGGGGTGGTTTGTATGGCTACACCTTC
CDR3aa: CASSSSRGGLYGYTF

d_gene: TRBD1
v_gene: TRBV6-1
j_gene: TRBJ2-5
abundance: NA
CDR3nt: TGTGCCAGCAGTGAAAGCTTATCTGGACAGGAAGAAGAGACCCAGTACTTC
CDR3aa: CASSESLSGQEEETQYF

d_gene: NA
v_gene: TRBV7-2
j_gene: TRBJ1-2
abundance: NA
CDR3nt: TGTGCCAGCAGCTTAGTTCCCCAGGGGAACTATGGCTACACCTTC
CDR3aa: CASSLVPQGNYGYTF

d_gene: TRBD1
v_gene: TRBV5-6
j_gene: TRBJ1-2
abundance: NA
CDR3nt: TGTGCCAGCAGCGAGGGACAGCCCGTCTATGGCTACACCTTC
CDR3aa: CASSEGQPVYGYTF

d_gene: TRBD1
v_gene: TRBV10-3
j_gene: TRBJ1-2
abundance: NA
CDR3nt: TGTGCCATCAGTGACCCAGGGGGCGTGGGTAAGGGCTACACCTTC
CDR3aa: CAISDPGGVGKGYTF

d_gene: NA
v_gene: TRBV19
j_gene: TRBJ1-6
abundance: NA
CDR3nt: TGTGCCAGTACCCCCTCCATCGGGGGGGACTCACCCCTCCACTTT
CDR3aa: CASTPSIGGDSPLHF

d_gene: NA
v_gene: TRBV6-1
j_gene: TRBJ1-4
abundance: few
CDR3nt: TGTGCCAGCACCCCCTACTCCCGGGGTGAAAAACTGTTTTTT
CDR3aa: CASTPYSRGEKLFF

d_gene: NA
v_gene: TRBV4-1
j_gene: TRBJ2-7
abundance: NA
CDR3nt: TGCGCCAGCAGCCAAGATCCACGGACAGACTCCTACGAGCAGTACTTC
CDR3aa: CASSQDPRTDSYEQYF

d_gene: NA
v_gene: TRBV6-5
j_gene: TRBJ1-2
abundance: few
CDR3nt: TGTGCCAGCAGTTACTTGGCCAGGGATTCGTCGAGTGGCTACACCTTC
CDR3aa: CASSYLARDSSSGYTF

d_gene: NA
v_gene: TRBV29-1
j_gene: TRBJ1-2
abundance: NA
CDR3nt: TGCAGCGTTGATAAGTCTGGGGGACTCTATGGCTACACCTTC
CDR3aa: CSVDKSGGLYGYTF

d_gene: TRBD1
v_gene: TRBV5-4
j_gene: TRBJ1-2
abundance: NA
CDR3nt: TGTGCCAGCAGCCCTGGGGGACAGGGGGGAGGCTATGGCTACACCTTC
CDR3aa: CASSPGGQGGGYGYTF

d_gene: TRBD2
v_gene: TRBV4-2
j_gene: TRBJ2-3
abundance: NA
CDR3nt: TGTGCCAGCAGCCAGCACGGGGAGGGAACAGATACGCAGTATTTT
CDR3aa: CASSQHGEGTDTQYF

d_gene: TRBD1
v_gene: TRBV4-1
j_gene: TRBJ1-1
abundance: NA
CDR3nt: TGCGCCAGCAGCCCCACTTATAATACAGGGGACACTGAAGCTTTCTTT
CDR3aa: CASSPTYNTGDTEAFF

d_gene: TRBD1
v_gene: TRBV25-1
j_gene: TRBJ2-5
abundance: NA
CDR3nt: TGTGCCAGCAGAAGCTCCGGGACAGGGGACCGGGAGACCCAGTACTTC
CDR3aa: CASRSSGTGDRETQYF

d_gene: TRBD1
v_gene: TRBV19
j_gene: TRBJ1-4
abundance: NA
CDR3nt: TGTGCCAGTAGCGACAGGGGGGTCGGGGCTAATGAAAAACTGTTTTTT
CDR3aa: CASSDRGVGANEKLFF

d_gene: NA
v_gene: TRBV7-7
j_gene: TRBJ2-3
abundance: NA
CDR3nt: TGTGCTAGCAGCTTGAGGGCGACGGGGGGCCCGGAAGATACGCAGTATTTT
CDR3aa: CASSLRATGGPEDTQYF

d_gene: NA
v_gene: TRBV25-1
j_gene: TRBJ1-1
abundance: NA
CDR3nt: TGTGCCAGCAGTGAAGGTGGGGGGGGTTGGACTGAAGCTTTCTTT
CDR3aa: CASSEGGGGWTEAFF

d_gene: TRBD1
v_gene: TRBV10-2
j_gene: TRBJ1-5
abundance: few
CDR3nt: TGCGCCAGCAGCGACACAGGGGGCAATCAGCCCCAGCATTTT
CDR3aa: CASSDTGGNQPQHF

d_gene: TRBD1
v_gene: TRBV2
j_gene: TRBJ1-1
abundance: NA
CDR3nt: TGTGCCAGCACAGGGGGCCATGAAGCTTTCTTT
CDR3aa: CASTGGHEAFF

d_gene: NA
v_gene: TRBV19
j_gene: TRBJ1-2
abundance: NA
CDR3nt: TGTGCCAGTAGTAGGCGCTCAGAGGACTATGGCTACACCTTC
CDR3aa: CASSRRSEDYGYTF

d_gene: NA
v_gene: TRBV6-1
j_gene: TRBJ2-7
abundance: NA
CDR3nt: TGTGCCAGCAGTCGACGGGGCTACGAGCAGTACTTC
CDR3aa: CASSRRGYEQYF

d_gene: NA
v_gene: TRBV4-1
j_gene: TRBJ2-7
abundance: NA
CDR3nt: TGCGCCAGCAGCCAACGATCGGGGGTCCACGAGCAGTACTTC
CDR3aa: CASSQRSGVHEQYF

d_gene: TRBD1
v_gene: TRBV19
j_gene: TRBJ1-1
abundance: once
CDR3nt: TGTGCCAGTAGGAAACAGGGGGCCGCTGAAGCTTTCTTT
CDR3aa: CASRKQGAAEAFF

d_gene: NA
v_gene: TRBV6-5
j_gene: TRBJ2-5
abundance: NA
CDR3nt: TGTGCCAGCAGAACCTTAGACAGAACCAAAGAGACCCAGTACTTC
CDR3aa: CASRTLDRTKETQYF

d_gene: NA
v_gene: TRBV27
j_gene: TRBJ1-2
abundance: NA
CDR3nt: TGTGCCAGCAGTGTAAGCTCCGACAGAAACTATGGCTACACCTTC
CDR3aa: CASSVSSDRNYGYTF

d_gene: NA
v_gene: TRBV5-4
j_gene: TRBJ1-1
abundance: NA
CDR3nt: TGTGCCAGCAGCCCGACGGGGTCGGGGGCTTTCTTT
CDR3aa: CASSPTGSGAFF